These 14 T cell receptor beta chains were sequenced from one sample in a study of early stage breast cancer tumors. The repertoire was sequenced with immunoSEQ multiplex PCR; TCRdb's copy has only in-frame clones and lacks some. The table has over 25,000 clones, around 70% seen once. Sample: blood. Receptors originate from a person between 50 and 60 years old with breast cancer.

V gene TRBV7-2 combines with J gene TRBJ1-2, with D tentatively TRBD1 (5 bases). V lost 7 bases, J lost 4 bases, and 16 bases lay in between. The CDR3 is 14 residues long. Germline lookup yields CDR1 SGHTA and CDR2 FQGNSA. The CDR3 reads CASTQREGSYGYTF. The CDR3 DNA sequence: TGTGCCAGCACCCAGAGGGAGGGGAGCTATGGCTACACCTTC.

V gene TRBV7-9 combines with J gene TRBJ2-5; no firm D call. Looked up from germline, CDR1 is SEHNR and CDR2 is FQNEAQ (reference sequence). The CDR3 consists of 11 residues. V was pared by 3 bases and J by 4 bases, with 3 bases between. CDR3 loop: CASSFRETQYF. The CDR3 coding sequence is TGTGCCAGCAGCTTCAGAGAGACCCAGTACTTC. Drawing the rest from reference TRBV7-9 and TRBJ2-5, the complete variable domain is DTGVSQNPRHKITKRGQNVTFRCDPISEHNRLYWYRQTLGQGPEFLTYFQNEAQLEKSRLLSDRFSAERPKGSFSTLEIQRTEQGDSAMYLCASSFRETQYFGPGTRLLVL.

The chain uses TRBV11-2 and TRBJ1-2; 9 positions match TRBD1. V shed 6 bases and J 8 bases; nucleotides not matched to a gene: 10. Germline V gene data show CDR1 as SGHAT and CDR2 as FQNNGV. This CDR3 has 14 amino acids. The CDR3 here is CASSYRDRDAGYTF. The CDR3 DNA reads as TGTGCCAGCAGTTACCGGGACAGGGACGCCGGCTACACCTTC.

The J gene is TRBJ2-7, the V gene TRBV9, with D perhaps TRBD2 (6 bases). Germline assignment: CDR1 SGDLS and CDR2 YYNGEE. The CDR3 runs 18 residues. V dropped 4 bases and J dropped 2 bases, with 25 bases sitting between them. The CDR3 region has the DNA TGTGCCAGCAGCACAAGCAAGGATTCGGGGGTTCCGCCCTACGAGCAGTACTTC. This translates into CASSTSKDSGVPPYEQYF.

V gene TRBV11-1 combines with J gene TRBJ2-3; D not certain. Germline loops: CDR1 SGHAT, CDR2 FQDESV (reference sequence). The germline V and J ends were trimmed by 1 base and 4 bases, with 3 bases remaining between them. The CDR3 has 12 residues. CDR3 nucleotide sequence: TGTGCCAGCAGCTTAGGCGCAGATACGCAGTATTTT. This codes for CASSLGADTQYF.

The rearrangement joins TRBV10-3 to TRBJ1-2, with D tentatively TRBD1 (6 bases). CDR3 length: 13 residues. The germline V gene has CDR1 ENHRY and CDR2 SYGVKD. With 3 bases removed from V and 4 bases from J, the gap between germline ends came to 9 bases. CDR3 protein: CAISEGGVYGYTF. The CDR3 DNA reads TGTGCCATCAGTGAAGGGGGGGTCTATGGCTACACCTTC.

CDR3 nucleotide sequence: TGTGCCAGCAGCTTAGAAGGGGGCGCGAGGATGGCGGATTCCTACGAGCAGTACTTC. It specifies CASSLEGGARMADSYEQYF. This rearrangement joins TRBV7-9 to TRBJ2-7, with 7 nucleotides matching TRBD1. V lost 1 base to trimming and J lost 1 base; unmatched junction nucleotides: 16. Germline CDR1 is SEHNR and CDR2 is FQNEAQ (reference sequence). The CDR3 length is 19 residues.

The genes are TRBV27 and TRBJ2-2; D not certain. Between the trimmed V and J ends, which lost 5 bases and 1 base, there was a span of 11 bases. CDR1 is MNHEY, CDR2 SMNVEV, per germline (reference sequence). The CDR3 runs 15 residues. The CDR3 DNA follows: TGTGCCAGCAGTCTTTATTATAGGAACACCGGGGAGCTGTTTTTT. Its translation: CASSLYYRNTGELFF.

The chain has TRBV4-3 and TRBJ1-1, with D unresolved. V was clipped by 1 base and J by 7 bases, with 16 bases between them. The CDR3 length is 15 residues. Germline CDR1 LGHNA, CDR2 YSLEER. DNA for the CDR3: TGCGCCAGCAGCCAAGGGAGCGGTATGTTCGGTGAAGCTTTCTTT. Amino acid sequence: CASSQGSGMFGEAFF.

V and J are TRBV5-6 and TRBJ2-7; the D call may be TRBD1 or TRBD2 (6 bases each). From germline, CDR1 is SGHDT and CDR2 YYEEEE. V was cut by 3 bases and J by 6 bases, with 16 bases left in between. The CDR3 extends over 14 amino acids. The CDR3 bases are TGTGCCAGCAGCTCCCCCGGGGGCTTGGGCGAGCAGTACTTC. Translation gives CASSSPGGLGEQYF. Using reference TRBV5-6 and TRBJ2-7 for the parts outside the CDR3, the full variable domain is DAGVTQSPTHLIKTRGQQVTLRCSPKSGHDTVSWYQQALGQGPQFIFQYYEEEERQRGNFPDRFSGHQFPNYSSELNVNALLLGDSALYLCASSSPGGLGEQYFGPGTRLTVT.

V is TRBV6-1 and J is TRBJ2-7; D is unclear. V was trimmed by 7 bases and J by 4 bases, leaving 14 bases between them. The V gene's germline CDR1 is MNHNS and CDR2 SASEGT. The CDR3 loop spans 13 amino acids. Here the CDR3 reads CASTRVVGYEQYF. The CDR3 DNA follows: TGTGCCAGCACTAGGGTTGTCGGGTACGAGCAGTACTTC.

The chain has TRBV5-1 and TRBJ1-1; 7 bases are a match to TRBD1. This CDR3 has 15 residues. Germline assignment: CDR1 SGHRS and CDR2 YFSETQ. Trimming took 3 bases from V and 5 from J; bases not matched to a gene: 10. This CDR3 is CASSSTPTGKTEAFF. DNA of the CDR3: TGCGCCAGCAGCTCAACCCCGACAGGGAAGACTGAAGCTTTCTTT.

This clone appeared once. The V gene is TRBV19, the J gene TRBJ2-1; D is uncertain. Germline CDR1 and CDR2: LNHDA and SQIVND (reference sequence). Trimming took off 6 bases at V and 6 bases at J, with 15 bases between the two ends. The CDR3 consists of 14 residues. DNA of the CDR3: TGTGCCAGTAGACCTGATCTGGGAATCAATGAGCAGTTCTTC. It translates to CASRPDLGINEQFF.

This chain joins TRBV11-2 and TRBJ2-1; the D is unclear. The length of the CDR3 is 14 residues. Germline CDR1 is SGHAT and CDR2 is FQNNGV. V gave up 3 bases and J gave up 1 base, with 7 bases separating them. CDR3 coding DNA: TGTGCCAGCAGCTTTGACGGGTCCTACAATGAGCAGTTCTTC. Translating it yields CASSFDGSYNEQFF.